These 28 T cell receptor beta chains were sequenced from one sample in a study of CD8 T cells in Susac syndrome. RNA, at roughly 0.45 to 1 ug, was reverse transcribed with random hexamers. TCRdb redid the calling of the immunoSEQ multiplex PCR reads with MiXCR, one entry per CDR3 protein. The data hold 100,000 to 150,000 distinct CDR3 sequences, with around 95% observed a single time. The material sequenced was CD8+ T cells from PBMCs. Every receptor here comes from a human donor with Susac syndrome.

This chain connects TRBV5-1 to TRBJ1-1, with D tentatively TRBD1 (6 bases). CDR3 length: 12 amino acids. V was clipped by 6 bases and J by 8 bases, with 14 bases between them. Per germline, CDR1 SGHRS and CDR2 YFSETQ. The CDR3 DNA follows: TGCGCCAGCACACGGGGGCAGGGCGAAGCTTTCTTT. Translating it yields CASTRGQGEAFF.

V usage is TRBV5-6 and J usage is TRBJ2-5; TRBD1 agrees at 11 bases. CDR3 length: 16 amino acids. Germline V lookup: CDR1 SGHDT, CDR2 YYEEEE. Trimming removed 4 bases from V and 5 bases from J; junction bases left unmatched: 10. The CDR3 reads CASSIGTGGSAETQYF. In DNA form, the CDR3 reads TGTGCCAGCAGCATCGGGACAGGGGGTTCGGCGGAGACCCAGTACTTC.

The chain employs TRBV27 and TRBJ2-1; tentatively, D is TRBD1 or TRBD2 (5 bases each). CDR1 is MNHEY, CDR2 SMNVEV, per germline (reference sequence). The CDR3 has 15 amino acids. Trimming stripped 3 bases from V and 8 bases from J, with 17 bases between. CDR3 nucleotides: TGTGCCAGCAGTTTGGAGCGGACACGGTACGATGAGCAGTTCTTC. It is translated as CASSLERTRYDEQFF.

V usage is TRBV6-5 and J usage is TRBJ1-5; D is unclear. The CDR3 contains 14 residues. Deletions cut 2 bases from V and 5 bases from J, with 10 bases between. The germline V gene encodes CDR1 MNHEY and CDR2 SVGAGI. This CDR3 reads CASSYRGSDQPQHF. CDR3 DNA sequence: TGTGCCAGCAGTTACCGGGGATCAGATCAGCCCCAGCATTTT.

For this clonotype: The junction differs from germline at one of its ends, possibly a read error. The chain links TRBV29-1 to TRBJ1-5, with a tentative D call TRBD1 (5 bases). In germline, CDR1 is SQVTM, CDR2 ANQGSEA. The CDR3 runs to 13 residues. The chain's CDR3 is CSVCQGSSQPQHF. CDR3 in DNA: TGCAGCGTATGTCAGGGTAGCAGTCAGCCCCAGCATTTT.

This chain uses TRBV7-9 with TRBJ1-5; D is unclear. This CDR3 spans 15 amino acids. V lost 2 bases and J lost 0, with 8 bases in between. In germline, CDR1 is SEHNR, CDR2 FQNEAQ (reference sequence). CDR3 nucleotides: TGTGCCAGCAGCTTAAACGGGGATAGCAATCAGCCCCAGCATTTT. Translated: CASSLNGDSNQPQHF. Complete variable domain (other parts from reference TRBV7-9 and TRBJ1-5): DTGVSQNPRHKITKRGQNVTFRCDPISEHNRLYWYRQTLGQGPEFLTYFQNEAQLEKSRLLSDRFSAERPKGSFSTLEIQRTEQGDSAMYLCASSLNGDSNQPQHFGDGTRLSIL.

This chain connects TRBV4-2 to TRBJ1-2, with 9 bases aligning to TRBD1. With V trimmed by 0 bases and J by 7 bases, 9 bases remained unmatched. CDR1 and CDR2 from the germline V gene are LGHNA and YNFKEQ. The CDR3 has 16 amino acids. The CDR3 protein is CASSQDPGTGSSGYTF. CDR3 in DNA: TGTGCCAGCAGCCAAGATCCCGGGACAGGGTCCTCTGGCTACACCTTC.

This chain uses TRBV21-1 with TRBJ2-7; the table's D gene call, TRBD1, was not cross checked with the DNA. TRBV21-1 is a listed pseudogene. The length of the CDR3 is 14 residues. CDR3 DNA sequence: TGTGCCAGCAGCCCCCCGAACGTATCCTACGAGCAGTACTTC. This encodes CASSPPNVSYEQYF.

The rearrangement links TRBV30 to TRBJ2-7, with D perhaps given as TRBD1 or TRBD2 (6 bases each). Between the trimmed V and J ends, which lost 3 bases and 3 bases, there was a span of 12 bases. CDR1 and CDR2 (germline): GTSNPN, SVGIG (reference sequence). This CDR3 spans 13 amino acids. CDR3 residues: CAWRGGNYYEQYF. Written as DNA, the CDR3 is TGTGCCTGGAGGGGGGGCAACTACTACGAGCAGTACTTC.

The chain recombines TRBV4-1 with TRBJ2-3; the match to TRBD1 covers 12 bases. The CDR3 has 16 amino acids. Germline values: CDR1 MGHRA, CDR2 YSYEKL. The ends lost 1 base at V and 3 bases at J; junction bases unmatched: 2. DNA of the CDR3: TGCGCCAGCAGCCAAGGGGACAGGGGGCTTACAGATACGCAGTATTTT. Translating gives CASSQGDRGLTDTQYF.

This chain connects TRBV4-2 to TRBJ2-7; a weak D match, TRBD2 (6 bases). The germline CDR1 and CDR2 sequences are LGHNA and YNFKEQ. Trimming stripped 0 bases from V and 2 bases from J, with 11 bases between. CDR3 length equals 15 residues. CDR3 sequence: CASSQDGRGTYEQYF. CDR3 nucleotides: TGTGCCAGCAGCCAAGATGGGCGGGGCACCTACGAGCAGTACTTC.

The CDR3 region is CSATGLASYNEQFF. The CDR3, as DNA: TGCAGTGCTACGGGACTAGCGTCCTACAATGAGCAGTTCTTC. This rearrangement joins TRBV20-1 to TRBJ2-1; 10 bases map to TRBD2. In germline, CDR1 is DFQATT, CDR2 SNEGSKA (reference sequence). J gave up 1 base and V 4 bases, and 1 base lay outside the gene matches. The CDR3 spans 14 residues.

CDR3 sequence (DNA): TGTGCCTGGACAGTAGGGGCAACCAGCAATCAGCCCCAGCATTTT. Encoded protein: CAWTVGATSNQPQHF. The chain employs TRBV30 and TRBJ1-5; TRBD1 is a possible D gene (5 bases). The V end lost 4 bases, the J end lost 1 base, and 14 bases lay between the germline ends. Germline V gene data show CDR1 as GTSNPN and CDR2 as SVGIG (reference sequence). This CDR3 comprises 15 residues.

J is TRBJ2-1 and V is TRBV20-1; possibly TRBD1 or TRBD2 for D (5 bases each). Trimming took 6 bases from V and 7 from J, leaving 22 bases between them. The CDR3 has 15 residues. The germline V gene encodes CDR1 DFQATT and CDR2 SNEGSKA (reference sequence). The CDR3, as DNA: TGCAGTGCCACCCCCCGAGGGGATCGAGGGAATGAGCAGTTCTTC. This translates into CSATPRGDRGNEQFF.

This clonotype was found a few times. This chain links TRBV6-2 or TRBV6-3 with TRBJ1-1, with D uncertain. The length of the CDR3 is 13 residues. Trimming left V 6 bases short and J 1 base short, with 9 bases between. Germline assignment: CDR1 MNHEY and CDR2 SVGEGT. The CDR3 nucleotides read TGTGCCAGCAGCTTGGACGAGAACACTGAAGCTTTCTTT. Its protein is CASSLDENTEAFF.

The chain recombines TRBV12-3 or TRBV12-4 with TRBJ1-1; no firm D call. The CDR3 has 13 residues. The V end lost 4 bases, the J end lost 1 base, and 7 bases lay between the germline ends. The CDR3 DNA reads TGTGCCAGCAGTTGGGCGGAGAACACTGAAGCTTTCTTT. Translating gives CASSWAENTEAFF.

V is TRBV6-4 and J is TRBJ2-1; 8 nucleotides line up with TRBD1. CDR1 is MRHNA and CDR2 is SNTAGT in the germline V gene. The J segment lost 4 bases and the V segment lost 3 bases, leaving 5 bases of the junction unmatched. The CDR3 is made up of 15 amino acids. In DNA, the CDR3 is TGTGCCAGCAGTGAACAGGGGGGTTCATACAATGAGCAGTTCTTC. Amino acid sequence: CASSEQGGSYNEQFF.

CDR3 amino acids: CASSHGTETYNEQFF. CDR3 bases: TGTGCCAGCAGCCATGGAACAGAAACCTACAATGAGCAGTTCTTC. The chain employs TRBV3-1 and TRBJ2-1; D gene unclear. The CDR3 loop spans 15 amino acids. Germline assignment: CDR1 LGHDT and CDR2 YNNKEL (reference sequence). V dropped 3 bases and J dropped 2 bases, with 11 bases sitting between them.

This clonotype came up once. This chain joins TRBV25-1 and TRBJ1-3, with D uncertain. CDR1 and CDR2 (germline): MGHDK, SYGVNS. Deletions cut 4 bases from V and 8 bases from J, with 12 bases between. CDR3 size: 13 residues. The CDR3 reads CASSGGISDTIYF. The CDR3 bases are TGTGCCAGCAGTGGGGGTATATCGGACACCATATATTTT.

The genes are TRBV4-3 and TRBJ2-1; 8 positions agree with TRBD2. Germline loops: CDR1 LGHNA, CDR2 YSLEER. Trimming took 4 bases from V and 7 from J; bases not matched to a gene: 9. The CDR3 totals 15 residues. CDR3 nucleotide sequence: TGCGCCAGCAGCCCGGGGGGGGAGGGCGGTAATGAGCAGTTCTTC. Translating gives CASSPGGEGGNEQFF.

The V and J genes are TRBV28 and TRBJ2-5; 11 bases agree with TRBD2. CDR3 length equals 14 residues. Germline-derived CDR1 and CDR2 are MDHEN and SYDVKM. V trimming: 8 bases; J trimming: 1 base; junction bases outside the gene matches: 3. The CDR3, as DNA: TGTGCCAGCCAAGGACTAGCGGGCCAAGAGACCCAGTACTTC. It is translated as CASQGLAGQETQYF.

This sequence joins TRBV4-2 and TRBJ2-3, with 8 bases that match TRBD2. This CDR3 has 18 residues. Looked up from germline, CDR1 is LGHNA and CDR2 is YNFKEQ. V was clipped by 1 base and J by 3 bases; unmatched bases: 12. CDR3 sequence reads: CASSQGSGDLVMTDTQYF. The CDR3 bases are TGTGCCAGCAGCCAAGGTAGCGGGGATTTAGTAATGACAGATACGCAGTATTTT.

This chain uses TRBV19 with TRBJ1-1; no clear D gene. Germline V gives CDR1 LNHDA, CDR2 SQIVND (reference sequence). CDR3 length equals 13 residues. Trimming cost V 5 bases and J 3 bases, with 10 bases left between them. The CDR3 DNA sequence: TGTGCCAGTAGTTTTCGCCCGGACACTGAAGCTTTCTTT. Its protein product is CASSFRPDTEAFF.

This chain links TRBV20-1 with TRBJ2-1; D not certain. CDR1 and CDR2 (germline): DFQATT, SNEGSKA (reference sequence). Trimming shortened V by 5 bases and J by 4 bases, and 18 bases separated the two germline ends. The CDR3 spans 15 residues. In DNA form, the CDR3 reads TGCAGTGCTTGCTCTGGAGAGCCGACTTACAATGAGCAGTTCTTC. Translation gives CSACSGEPTYNEQFF.

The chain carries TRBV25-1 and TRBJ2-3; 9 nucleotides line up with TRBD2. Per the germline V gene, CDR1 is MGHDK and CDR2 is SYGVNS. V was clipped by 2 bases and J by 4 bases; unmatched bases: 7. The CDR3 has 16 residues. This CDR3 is CASSESSGRESDTQYF. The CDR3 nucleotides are TGTGCCAGCAGTGAAAGTAGCGGGAGAGAGTCAGATACGCAGTATTTT.

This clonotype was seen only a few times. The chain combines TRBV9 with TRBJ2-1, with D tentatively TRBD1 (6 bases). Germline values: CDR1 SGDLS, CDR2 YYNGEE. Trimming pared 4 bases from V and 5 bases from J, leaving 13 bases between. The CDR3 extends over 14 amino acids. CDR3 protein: CASSPRTVNNEQFF. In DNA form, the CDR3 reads TGTGCCAGCAGCCCTAGGACAGTCAACAATGAGCAGTTCTTC.

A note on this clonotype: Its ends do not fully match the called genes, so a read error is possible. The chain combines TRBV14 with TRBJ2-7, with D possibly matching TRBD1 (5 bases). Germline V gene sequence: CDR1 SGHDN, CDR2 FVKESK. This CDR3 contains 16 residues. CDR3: CASSQPTRDSFYELYF. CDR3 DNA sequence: TGTGCCAGCAGCCAACCTACCCGAGACAGCTTCTACGAGCTGTACTTC. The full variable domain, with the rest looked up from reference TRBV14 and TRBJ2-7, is EAGVTQFPSHSVIEKGQTVTLRCDPISGHDNLYWYRRVMGKEIKFLLHFVKESKQDESGMPNNRFLAERTGGTYSTLKVQPAELEDSGVYFCASSQPTRDSFYELYFGPGTRLTVT.

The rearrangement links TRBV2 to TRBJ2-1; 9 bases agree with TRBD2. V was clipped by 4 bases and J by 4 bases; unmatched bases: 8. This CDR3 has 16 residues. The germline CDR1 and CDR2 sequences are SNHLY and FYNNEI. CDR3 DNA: TGTGCCAGCAGTGGTCTTCTAGCGGGAATATACAATGAGCAGTTCTTC. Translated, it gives CASSGLLAGIYNEQFF.